The 22 T cell receptor beta chains reported below all come from one sample, sequenced in a study of CD8 T cells in ankylosing spondylitis (TCRdb year 2017). The full study reports these points: Blood from ankylosing spondylitis patients appeared to be characterized by a TCR beta motif made up of several highly homologous amino acid variants.

These receptors have no identified antigens. Receptors were amplified or captured by 5' RACE. The data were produced on an Illumina HiSeq 2500. TCRdb took the public reads, trimmed them with fastp at Q25, ran MiXCR for clone calling and kept in-frame beta chains. Each entry is one CDR3 protein sequence, shown with its most common DNA and genes. Present in this sample are fewer than 250,000 distinct CDR3 sequences, about 16% of which were seen just once. Jointly, the top ten make up roughly 43% of the sample. What was sequenced was blood, either unsorted or a sorted T cell fraction (not recorded which). These receptor sequences come from a male donor with ankylosing spondylitis.

This clonotype was counted a few times. The gene calls are TRBV27 and TRBJ1-5; TRBD1 aligns across 7 bases. CDR1 is MNHEY, CDR2 SMNVEV, per germline (reference sequence). The J segment lost 2 bases and the V segment lost 10 bases, leaving 14 bases of the junction unmatched. This CDR3 comprises 16 residues. The CDR3 region has the DNA TGTGCCACCCAGAAAATGGACAGGAGGGGCAATCAGCCCCAGCATTTT. Translated: CATQKMDRRGNQPQHF.

This clonotype was seen a handful of times. V usage is TRBV29-1 and J usage is TRBJ2-7; a possible D gene is TRBD2 (6 bases). Per the germline V gene, CDR1 is SQVTM and CDR2 is ANQGSEA. The CDR3 length is 11 residues. The V end lost 3 bases, the J end lost 3 bases, and 6 bases lay between the germline ends. CDR3 loop: CSVEEGYEQYF. Here the CDR3 DNA reads TGCAGCGTTGAGGAGGGCTACGAGCAGTACTTC.

The chain employs TRBV27 and TRBJ2-3, with 8 bases lining up with TRBD2. The CDR3 is made up of 14 amino acids. The germline CDR1 and CDR2 sequences are MNHEY and SMNVEV (reference sequence). J lost 1 base, V lost 8 bases, and 5 bases had no gene match. The CDR3 sequence: CASQPGGGTDTQYF. CDR3 bases: TGTGCCAGCCAACCGGGGGGGGGCACAGATACGCAGTATTTT.

This sequence joins TRBV4-1 and TRBJ2-7; 8 bases agree with TRBD2. Germline CDR1 reads MGHRA; CDR2 reads YSYEKL. The CDR3 is made up of 15 amino acids. Losses at the gene ends were 4 bases for V and 6 bases for J; bases not matched to a gene: 11. The CDR3 sequence: CASSPPGGRPSEQYF. CDR3 nucleotides: TGCGCCAGCAGCCCGCCGGGGGGGAGGCCTAGCGAGCAGTACTTC.

In the case of this clonotype: This may be a read error: a much more frequent sequence differs by one nucleotide. This chain joins TRBV29-1 and TRBJ2-2, with a weak D call TRBD1 (5 bases). The CDR3 runs 13 residues. The V end lost 7 bases, the J end lost 7 bases, and 16 bases lay between the germline ends. In germline, CDR1 is SQVTM, CDR2 ANQGSEA. CDR3 residues: CSGSTKGFGELFF. The CDR3 nucleotides are TGCAGCGGCTCGACGAAGGGGTTCGGGGAGCTGTTTTTT.

The genes are TRBV12-3 or TRBV12-4 and TRBJ2-5; TRBD2 agrees at 9 bases. Trimming took 3 bases from V and 4 from J; bases not matched to a gene: 18. The CDR3 is 19 amino acids. The CDR3 sequence: CASSLVAGVGGSVAETQYF. The CDR3 DNA is TGTGCCAGCAGTTTGGTAGCGGGAGTTGGTGGGTCCGTTGCAGAGACCCAGTACTTC.

The chain has TRBV7-6 and TRBJ2-1; D not certain. CDR3 size: 18 residues. V dropped 5 bases and J dropped 3 bases, with 23 bases sitting between them. CDR1 and CDR2 from the germline V gene are SGHVS and FNYEAQ. The DNA for the CDR3 is TGTGCCAGCAGCGCCCCCAACCAACCCTTCTCCCTCTACAATGAGCAGTTCTTC. Protein: CASSAPNQPFSLYNEQFF.

This clonotype has just a few counts. This chain uses TRBV12-3 or TRBV12-4 with TRBJ2-1; D gene unclear. CDR3 size: 16 residues. Trimming removed 4 bases from V and 1 base from J, with 14 bases in between. CDR3 protein: CASSSPLRVSYNEQFF. CDR3 nucleotide sequence: TGTGCCAGCAGTTCCCCCTTGCGAGTTTCCTACAATGAGCAGTTCTTC.

The chain joins TRBV4-3 to TRBJ2-7; D unclear. V was shortened by 0 bases and J by 3 bases, with 12 bases between the two germline ends. Germline lookup yields CDR1 LGHNA and CDR2 YSLEER. The CDR3 is 15 residues long. The CDR3 here is CASSQEDGNLYEQYF. The DNA for the CDR3 is TGCGCCAGCAGCCAAGAAGATGGTAACCTCTACGAGCAGTACTTC.

This clonotype turned up a few times. The chain employs TRBV11-3 and TRBJ2-3; D gene uncertain. CDR3 length: 12 residues. Trimming removed 6 bases at V and 5 bases at J, with 9 bases between. CDR1 is SGHNT and CDR2 is YENEEA in the germline V gene. Written as DNA, the CDR3 is TGTGCCAGCAGTCAGATGGGAGATACGCAGTATTTT. This translates into CASSQMGDTQYF.

This clonotype was seen repeatedly, ten times or more. The rearrangement joins TRBV12-3 or TRBV12-4 to TRBJ1-2, with D maybe TRBD1 (5 bases). V lost 5 bases and J 8 bases, leaving 21 bases between the germline ends. The CDR3 is 15 amino acids. This chain's CDR3 is CASSIGPRDGEGYTF. The CDR3 region has the DNA TGTGCCAGCAGTATTGGGCCCCGGGACGGTGAGGGCTACACCTTC.

The chain carries TRBV27 and TRBJ2-3, with TRBD2 as a possible D gene (5 bases). Germline V gene sequence: CDR1 MNHEY, CDR2 SMNVEV (reference sequence). Deletions cut 6 bases from V and 4 bases from J, with 14 bases between. The CDR3 length is 14 residues. CDR3 in amino acids: CASSPAVGADTQYF. The CDR3 nucleotides are TGTGCCAGCAGCCCAGCGGTTGGGGCAGATACGCAGTATTTT.

This clonotype was seen more than once but under ten times. The chain has TRBV11-2 and TRBJ2-7; D call uncertain. This CDR3 is 13 amino acids long. With 3 bases removed from V and 1 base from J, the gap between germline ends came to 7 bases. The germline V gene has CDR1 SGHAT and CDR2 FQNNGV. The CDR3 spells CASSFTDSYEQYF. CDR3 sequence (DNA): TGTGCCAGCAGCTTCACAGATTCCTACGAGCAGTACTTC.

This clonotype was counted a few times. This chain uses TRBV5-1 with TRBJ1-1, with TRBD1 matching 7 bases. Germline assignment: CDR1 SGHRS and CDR2 YFSETQ. The CDR3 is 15 amino acids. V gave up 3 bases and J gave up 4 bases; unmatched junction bases: 9. CDR3 bases: TGCGCCAGCAGCTGGGCAGGGGGGGCGACCACTGAAGCTTTCTTT. Residues: CASSWAGGATTEAFF.

This clonotype was observed a few times. V and J are TRBV6-2 or TRBV6-3 and TRBJ2-2, with D possibly TRBD2 on 5 matching bases. Trimming left V 4 bases short and J 3 bases short, with 12 bases between. The CDR3 is made up of 15 amino acids. Germline assignment: CDR1 MNHEY and CDR2 SVGEGT. In DNA form, the CDR3 reads TGTGCCAGCAGTTCCGGGATTATGGACACCGGGGAGCTGTTTTTT. Encoded protein: CASSSGIMDTGELFF.

This clonotype was recorded a few times. Relative to the germline gene, one junction end is altered; a read error may explain this. The chain links TRBV3-1 to TRBJ2-3; a weak D match, TRBD1 (6 bases). The germline V gene has CDR1 LGHDT and CDR2 YNNKEL (reference sequence). The CDR3 is 14 amino acids. CDR3: CASSQDQGPDTQYF. DNA for the CDR3: TGCGCCAGCAGCCAAGATCAGGGGCCAGATACGCAGTATTTT.

This chain connects TRBV6-1 to TRBJ2-3, with 7 bases fitting TRBD1. Germline trimming cut 7 bases from V and 4 bases from J; bases unmatched to any gene: 8. Germline V CDR1 and CDR2: MNHNS, SASEGT. The CDR3 totals 14 residues. This chain's CDR3 is CASTPNRGADTQYF. The DNA of the CDR3 is TGTGCCAGCACCCCTAACAGGGGCGCAGATACGCAGTATTTT.

The chain joins TRBV12-3 or TRBV12-4 to TRBJ2-5; 7 bases are shared with TRBD1. The CDR3 is 12 amino acids. V trimming: 7 bases; J trimming: 4 bases; junction bases outside the gene matches: 3. The CDR3 DNA follows: TGTGCCAGCACAAACAGGGGAGAGACCCAGTACTTC. Translating gives CASTNRGETQYF.

This chain joins TRBV5-1 and TRBJ2-7, with 13 bases fitting TRBD2. After removal of 3 bases from V and 6 bases from J, the junction contained 3 bases not matched to a gene. The CDR3 length is 14 residues. CDR1 is SGHRS, CDR2 YFSETQ, per germline. The CDR3, as DNA: TGCGCCAGCAGCTCAGGACTAGCGGGGGTCGAGCAGTACTTC. This sequence encodes CASSSGLAGVEQYF.

This clonotype was detected only a few times. The chain uses TRBV4-1 and TRBJ2-2, with no clear D. The germline gives CDR1 MGHRA, CDR2 YSYEKL. V was shortened by 4 bases and J by 5 bases, with 14 bases between the two germline ends. The CDR3 extends over 15 amino acids. The CDR3 nucleotides read TGCGCCAGCAGCCTCCTGGAACGAGGTACCGGGGAGCTGTTTTTT. It specifies CASSLLERGTGELFF.

The gene calls are TRBV10-3 and TRBJ2-1; D call uncertain. The CDR3 has 13 amino acids. Per the germline V gene, CDR1 is ENHRY and CDR2 is SYGVKD. V was cut by 0 bases and J by 6 bases, with 6 bases left in between. The CDR3 is CAISESSLNEQFF. Written as DNA, the CDR3 is TGTGCCATCAGTGAGTCGAGCCTCAATGAGCAGTTCTTC.

This clonotype was counted only a few times. V gene TRBV28 combines with J gene TRBJ1-6, with 11 bases matching TRBD1. Germline CDR1 and CDR2: MDHEN and SYDVKM. This CDR3 contains 18 residues. J lost 0 bases, V lost 8 bases, and 9 bases had no gene match. The CDR3: CASGQGARMGSYNSPLHF. CDR3 bases: TGTGCCAGCGGACAGGGGGCTCGAATGGGCTCCTATAATTCACCCCTCCACTTT.